Sequencing of this T cell receptor beta chain was carried out in a study of cytomegalovirus exposure and HLA in healthy donors. This CDR3 has 16 amino acids. V lost 0 bases to trimming and J lost 5 bases; unmatched junction nucleotides: 5. The germline V gene has CDR1 LGHNA and CDR2 YSLEER. About this clone itself: Its antigen is not known.

The donors were part of the validation cohort, which consisted of approximately 110 subjects and was separate from the first cohort of roughly 620 subjects. Study results and limitations: The study recorded about 160 TCR beta chains that were cytomegalovirus-associated. Using the classifier, cytomegalovirus status was reportedly diagnosed with high specificity and sensitivity.

The data were produced by immunoSEQ multiplex PCR, yet TCRdb's version contains in-frame clones alone and is incomplete. The sample carries some 170,000 clones, approximately 81% recorded once. The receptor's source is a man between 25 and 39 years old in good health and CMV-seropositive. Sequencing was done on a sample of PBMCs. This chain joins TRBV4-3 and TRBJ2-7; 12 nucleotides match TRBD1. CDR3 residues: CASSQESGTGGHEQYF. In DNA form, the CDR3 reads TGCGCCAGCAGCCAAGAATCCGGGACAGGGGGCCACGAGCAGTACTTC.